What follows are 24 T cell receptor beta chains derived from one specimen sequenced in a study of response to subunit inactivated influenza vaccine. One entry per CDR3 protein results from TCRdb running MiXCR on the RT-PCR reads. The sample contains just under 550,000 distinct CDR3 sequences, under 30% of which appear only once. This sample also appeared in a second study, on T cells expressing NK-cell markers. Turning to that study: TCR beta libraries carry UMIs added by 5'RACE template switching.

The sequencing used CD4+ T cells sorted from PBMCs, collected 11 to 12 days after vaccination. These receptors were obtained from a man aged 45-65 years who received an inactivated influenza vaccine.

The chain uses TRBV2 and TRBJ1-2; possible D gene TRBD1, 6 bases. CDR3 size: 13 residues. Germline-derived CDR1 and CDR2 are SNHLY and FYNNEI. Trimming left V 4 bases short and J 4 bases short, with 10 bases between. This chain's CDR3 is CASSGGQFYGYTF. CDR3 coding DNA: TGTGCCAGCAGTGGCGGACAGTTCTATGGCTACACCTTC.

In DNA form, the CDR3 reads TGTGCCAGCAGTTACTCGCGGGGGACTCAGCCCCAGCATTTT. Translating gives CASSYSRGTQPQHF. The gene calls are TRBV6-5 and TRBJ1-5; perhaps TRBD1 as D (5 bases). The CDR3 runs to 14 residues. With 0 bases removed from V and 6 bases from J, the gap between germline ends came to 9 bases. The V gene's germline CDR1 is MNHEY and CDR2 SVGAGI.

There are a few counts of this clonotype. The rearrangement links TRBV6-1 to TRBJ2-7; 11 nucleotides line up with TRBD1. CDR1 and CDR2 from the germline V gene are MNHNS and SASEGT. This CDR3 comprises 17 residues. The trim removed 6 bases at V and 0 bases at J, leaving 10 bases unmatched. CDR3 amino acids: CASRPGQGEIGSYEQYF. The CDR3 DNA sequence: TGTGCCAGCAGGCCGGGACAGGGGGAAATAGGCTCCTACGAGCAGTACTTC.

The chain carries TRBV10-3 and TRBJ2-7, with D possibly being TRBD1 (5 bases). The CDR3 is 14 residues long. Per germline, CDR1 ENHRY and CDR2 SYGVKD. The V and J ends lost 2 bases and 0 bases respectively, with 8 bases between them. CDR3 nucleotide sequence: TGTGCCATCAGTGAGGCAGGGATCTCCTACGAGCAGTACTTC. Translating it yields CAISEAGISYEQYF.

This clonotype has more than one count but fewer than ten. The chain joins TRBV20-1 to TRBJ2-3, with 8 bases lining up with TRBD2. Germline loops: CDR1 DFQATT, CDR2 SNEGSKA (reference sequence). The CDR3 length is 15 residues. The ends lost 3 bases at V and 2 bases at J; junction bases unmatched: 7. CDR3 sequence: CSARVAGMNTDTQYF. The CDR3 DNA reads TGCAGTGCTAGGGTAGCGGGGATGAACACAGATACGCAGTATTTT.

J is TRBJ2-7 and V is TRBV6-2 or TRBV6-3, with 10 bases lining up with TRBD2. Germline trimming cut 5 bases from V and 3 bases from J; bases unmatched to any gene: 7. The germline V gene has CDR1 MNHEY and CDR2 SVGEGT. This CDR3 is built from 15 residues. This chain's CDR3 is CASSRTSGINYEQYF. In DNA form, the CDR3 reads TGTGCCAGCAGTCGGACTAGCGGTATAAACTACGAGCAGTACTTC.

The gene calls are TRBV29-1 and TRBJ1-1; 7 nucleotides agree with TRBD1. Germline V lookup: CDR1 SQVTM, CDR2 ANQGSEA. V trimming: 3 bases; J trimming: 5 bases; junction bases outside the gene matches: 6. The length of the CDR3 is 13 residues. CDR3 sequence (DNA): TGCAGCGTTGATTACAGGGGAGGTACTGAAGCTTTCTTT. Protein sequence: CSVDYRGGTEAFF.

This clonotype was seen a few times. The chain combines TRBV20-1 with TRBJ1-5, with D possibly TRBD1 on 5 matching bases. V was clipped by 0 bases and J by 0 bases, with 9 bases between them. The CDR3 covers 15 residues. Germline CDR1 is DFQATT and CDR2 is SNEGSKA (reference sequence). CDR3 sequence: CSAREDTYSNQPQHF. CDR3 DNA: TGCAGTGCTAGAGAGGACACCTATAGCAATCAGCCCCAGCATTTT.

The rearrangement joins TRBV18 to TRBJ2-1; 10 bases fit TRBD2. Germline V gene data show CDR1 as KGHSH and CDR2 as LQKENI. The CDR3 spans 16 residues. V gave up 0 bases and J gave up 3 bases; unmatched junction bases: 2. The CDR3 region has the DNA TGTGCCAGCTCACCACCGAAGCGGGAGGGCTACAATGAGCAGTTCTTC. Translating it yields CASSPPKREGYNEQFF.

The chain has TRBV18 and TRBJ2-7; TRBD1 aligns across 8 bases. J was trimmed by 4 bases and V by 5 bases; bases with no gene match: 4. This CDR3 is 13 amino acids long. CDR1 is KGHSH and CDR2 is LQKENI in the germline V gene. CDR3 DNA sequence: TGTGCCAGCTCAGGAGGGACAGGATACGAGCAGTACTTC. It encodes CASSGGTGYEQYF.

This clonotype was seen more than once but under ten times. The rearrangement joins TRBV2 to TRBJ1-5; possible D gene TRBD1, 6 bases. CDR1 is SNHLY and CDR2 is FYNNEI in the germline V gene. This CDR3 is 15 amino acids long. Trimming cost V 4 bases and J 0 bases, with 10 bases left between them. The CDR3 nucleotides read TGTGCCAGCAGTGCCCCGGGACATAGCAATCAGCCCCAGCATTTT. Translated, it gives CASSAPGHSNQPQHF.

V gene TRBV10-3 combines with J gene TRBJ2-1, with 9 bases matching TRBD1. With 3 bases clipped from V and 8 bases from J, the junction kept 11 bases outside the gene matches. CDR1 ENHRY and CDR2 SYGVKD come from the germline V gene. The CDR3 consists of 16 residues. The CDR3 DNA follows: TGTGCCATCAGTGATTCCGGGGACAGGGATGTAGATGAGCAGTTCTTC. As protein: CAISDSGDRDVDEQFF.

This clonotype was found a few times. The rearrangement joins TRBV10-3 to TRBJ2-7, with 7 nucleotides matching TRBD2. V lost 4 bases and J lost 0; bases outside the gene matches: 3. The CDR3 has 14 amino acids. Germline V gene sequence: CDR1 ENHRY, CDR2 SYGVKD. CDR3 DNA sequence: TGTGCCATCAGTGCTAGCGGCAGCTCCTACGAGCAGTACTTC. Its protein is CAISASGSSYEQYF.

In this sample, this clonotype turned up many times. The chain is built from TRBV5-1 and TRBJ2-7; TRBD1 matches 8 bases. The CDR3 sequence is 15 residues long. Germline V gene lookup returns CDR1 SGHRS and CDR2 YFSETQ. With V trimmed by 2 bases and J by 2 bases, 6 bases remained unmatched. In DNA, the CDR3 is TGCGCCAGCAGCTTAAAGGACAGGGAACCCTACGAGCAGTACTTC. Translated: CASSLKDREPYEQYF.

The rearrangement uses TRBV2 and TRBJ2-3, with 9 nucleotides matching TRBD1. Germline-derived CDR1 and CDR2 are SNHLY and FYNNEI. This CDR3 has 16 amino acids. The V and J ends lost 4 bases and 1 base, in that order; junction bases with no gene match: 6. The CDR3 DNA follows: TGTGCCAGCAGTGGATGGACAGGGGACCGCACAGATACGCAGTATTTT. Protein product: CASSGWTGDRTDTQYF.

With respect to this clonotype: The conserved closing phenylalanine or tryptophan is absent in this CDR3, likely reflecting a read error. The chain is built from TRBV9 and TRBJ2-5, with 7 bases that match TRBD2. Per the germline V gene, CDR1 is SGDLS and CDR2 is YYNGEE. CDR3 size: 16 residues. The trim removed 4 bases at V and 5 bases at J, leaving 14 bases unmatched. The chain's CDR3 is CASSPRLGGRVETQYS. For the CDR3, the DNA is TGTGCCAGCAGCCCCCGGTTGGGCGGGAGAGTGGAGACCCAGTACTCC.

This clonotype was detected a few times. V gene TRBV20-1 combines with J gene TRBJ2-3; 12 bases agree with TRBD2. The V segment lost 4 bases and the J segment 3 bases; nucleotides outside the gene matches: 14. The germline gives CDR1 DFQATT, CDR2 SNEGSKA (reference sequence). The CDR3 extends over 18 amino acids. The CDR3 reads CSANSGLAGTTITDTQYF. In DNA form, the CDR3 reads TGCAGTGCTAACAGCGGACTAGCGGGAACCACAATAACAGATACGCAGTATTTT.

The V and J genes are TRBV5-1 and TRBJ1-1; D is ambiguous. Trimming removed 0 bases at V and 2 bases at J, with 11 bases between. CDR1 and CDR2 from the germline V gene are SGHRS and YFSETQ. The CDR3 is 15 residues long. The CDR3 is CASSLESGINTEAFF. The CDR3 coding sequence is TGCGCCAGCAGCTTGGAATCCGGGATTAACACTGAAGCTTTCTTT. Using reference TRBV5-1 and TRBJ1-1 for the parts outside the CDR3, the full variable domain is KAGVTQTPRYLIKTRGQQVTLSCSPISGHRSVSWYQQTPGQGLQFLFEYFSETQRNKGNFPGRFSGRQFSNSRSEMNVSTLELGDSALYLCASSLESGINTEAFFGQGTRLTVV.

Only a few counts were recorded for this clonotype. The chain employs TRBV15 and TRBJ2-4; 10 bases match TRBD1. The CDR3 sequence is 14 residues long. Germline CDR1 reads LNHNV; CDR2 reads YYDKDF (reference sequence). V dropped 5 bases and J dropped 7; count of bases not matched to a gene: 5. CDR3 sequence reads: CATSHRDRGNIQYF. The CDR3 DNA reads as TGTGCCACCAGCCACCGGGACAGGGGCAACATTCAGTACTTC.

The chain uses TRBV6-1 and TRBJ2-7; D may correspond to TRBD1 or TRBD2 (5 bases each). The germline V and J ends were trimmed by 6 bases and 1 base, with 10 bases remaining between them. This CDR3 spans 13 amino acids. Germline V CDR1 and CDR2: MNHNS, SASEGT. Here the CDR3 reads CASRVGGSYEQYF. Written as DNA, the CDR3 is TGTGCCAGCAGGGTTGGGGGTTCCTACGAGCAGTACTTC.

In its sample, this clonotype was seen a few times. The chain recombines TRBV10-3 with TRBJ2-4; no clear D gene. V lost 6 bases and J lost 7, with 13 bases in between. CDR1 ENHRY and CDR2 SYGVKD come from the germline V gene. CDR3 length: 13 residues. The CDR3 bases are TGTGCCATCAGAGGTGAAGTTTCTAACATTCAGTACTTC. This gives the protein CAIRGEVSNIQYF.

CDR3 DNA sequence: TGTGCCAGCAGCTTAGCCCGTGGAGAGCAGTACTTC. It encodes CASSLARGEQYF. The chain uses TRBV7-2 and TRBJ2-7; no firm D call. The CDR3 is made up of 12 amino acids. Germline loops: CDR1 SGHTA, CDR2 FQGNSA. V gave up 0 bases and J gave up 7 bases, with 7 bases separating them.

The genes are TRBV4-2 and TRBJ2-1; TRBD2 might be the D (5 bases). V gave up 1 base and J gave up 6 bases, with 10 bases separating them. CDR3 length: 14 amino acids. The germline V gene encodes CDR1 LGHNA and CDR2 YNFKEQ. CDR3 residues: CASSQGGLSNEQFF. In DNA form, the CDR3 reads TGTGCCAGCAGCCAAGGAGGACTTTCCAATGAGCAGTTCTTC.

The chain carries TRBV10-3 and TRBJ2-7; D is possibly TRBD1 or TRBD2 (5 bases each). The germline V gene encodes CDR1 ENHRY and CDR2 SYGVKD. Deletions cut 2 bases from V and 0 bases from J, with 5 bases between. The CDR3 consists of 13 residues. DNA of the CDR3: TGTGCCATCAGTGAGGGGACCTCCTACGAGCAGTACTTC. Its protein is CAISEGTSYEQYF.